Included here is one T cell receptor beta chain sequence, with context. Profiling relied on immunoSEQ multiplex PCR, and the TCRdb table lists in-frame clones only, not all of them. Of hundreds of thousands of clones detected, 70% to 90% appear once; the ten largest clones hold 0.0094%. Germline CDR1 and CDR2: MNHEY and SVGAGI. The CDR3 spans 12 residues. Trimming removed 6 bases from V and 8 bases from J, with 10 bases in between. This record comes from a study of shared T cell receptors in the human thymus. These records were also assigned to another study, of human thymus T cells. That source notes: Corrective heart surgery yielded resections, and these provided the thymus tissue.

J is TRBJ2-2 and V is TRBV6-5; possible D gene TRBD2, 5 bases. The receptor comes from a boy younger than two with a congenital heart defect. The sample consisted of thymocytes. The CDR3 is CASSTGSGELFF. CDR3 bases: TGTGCCAGCAGCACGGGGTCGGGGGAGCTGTTTTTT.